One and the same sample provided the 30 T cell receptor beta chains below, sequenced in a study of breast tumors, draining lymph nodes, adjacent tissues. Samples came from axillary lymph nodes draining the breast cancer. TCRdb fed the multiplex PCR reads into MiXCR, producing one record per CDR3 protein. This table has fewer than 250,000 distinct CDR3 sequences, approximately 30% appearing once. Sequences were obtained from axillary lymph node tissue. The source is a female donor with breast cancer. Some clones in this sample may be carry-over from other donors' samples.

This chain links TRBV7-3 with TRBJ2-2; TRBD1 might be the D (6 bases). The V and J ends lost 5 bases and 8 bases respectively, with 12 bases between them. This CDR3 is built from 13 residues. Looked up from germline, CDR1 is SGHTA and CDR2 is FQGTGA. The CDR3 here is CASSRTDAGELFF. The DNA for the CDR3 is TGTGCCAGCAGCAGGACAGACGCGGGGGAGCTGTTTTTT.

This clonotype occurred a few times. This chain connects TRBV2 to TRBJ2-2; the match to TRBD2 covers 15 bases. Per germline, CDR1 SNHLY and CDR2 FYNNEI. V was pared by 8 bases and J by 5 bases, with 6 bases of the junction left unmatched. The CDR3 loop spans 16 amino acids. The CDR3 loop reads CASRGLAGGGTGELFF. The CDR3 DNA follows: TGTGCCAGCCGGGGACTAGCGGGAGGCGGAACCGGGGAGCTGTTTTTT.

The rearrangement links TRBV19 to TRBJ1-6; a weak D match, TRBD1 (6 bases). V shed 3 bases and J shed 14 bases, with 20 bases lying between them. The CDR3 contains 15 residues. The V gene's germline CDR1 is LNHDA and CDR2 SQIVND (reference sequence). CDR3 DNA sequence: TGTGCCAGTAGTATGAATCGACAGGCCAATCCATCCCTCCACTTT. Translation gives CASSMNRQANPSLHF.

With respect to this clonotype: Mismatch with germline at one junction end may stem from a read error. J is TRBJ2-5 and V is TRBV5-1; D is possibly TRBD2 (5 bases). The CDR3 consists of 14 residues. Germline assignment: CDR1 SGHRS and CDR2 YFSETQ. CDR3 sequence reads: CASSLFGNQDTQYF. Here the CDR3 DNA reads TGCGCCAGCAGCTTGTTCGGGAACCAAGACACCCAGTACTTC.

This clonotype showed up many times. Written as DNA, the CDR3 is TGTGCCAGCAGCCTAAGACCCGACTATTCGACCTCACCCCTCCACTTT. Translating it yields CASSLRPDYSTSPLHF. The genes are TRBV3-1 and TRBJ1-6; D gene ambiguous. V dropped 4 bases and J dropped 10 bases, with 20 bases sitting between them. There are 16 residues in the CDR3. Per germline, CDR1 LGHDT and CDR2 YNNKEL (reference sequence).

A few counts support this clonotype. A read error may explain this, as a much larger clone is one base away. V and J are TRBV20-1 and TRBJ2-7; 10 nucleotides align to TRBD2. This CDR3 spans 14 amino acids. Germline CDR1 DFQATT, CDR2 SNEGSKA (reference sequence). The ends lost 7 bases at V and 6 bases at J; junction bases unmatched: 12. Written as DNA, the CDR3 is TGCAGTGTCGAGGATAGCGGGAGGAGTTCCGAGCAGTACTTC. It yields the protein CSVEDSGRSSEQYF.

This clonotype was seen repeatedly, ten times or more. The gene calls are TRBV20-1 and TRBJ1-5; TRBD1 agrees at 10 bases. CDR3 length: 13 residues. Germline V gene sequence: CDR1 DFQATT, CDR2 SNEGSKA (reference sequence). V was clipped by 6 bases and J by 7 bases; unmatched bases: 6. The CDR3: CSARDRGHQPQHF. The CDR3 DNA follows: TGCAGTGCCCGCGACAGGGGGCACCAGCCCCAGCATTTT.

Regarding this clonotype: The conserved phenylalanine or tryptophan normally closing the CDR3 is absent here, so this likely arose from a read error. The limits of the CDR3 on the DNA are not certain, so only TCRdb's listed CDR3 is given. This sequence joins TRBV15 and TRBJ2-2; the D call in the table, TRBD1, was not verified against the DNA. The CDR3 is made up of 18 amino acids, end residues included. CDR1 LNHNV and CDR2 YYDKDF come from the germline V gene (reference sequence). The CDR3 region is CATSRDQGTVTNTGERMS.

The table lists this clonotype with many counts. In nucleotides, the CDR3 is TGTGCCTGGGCCCGTATACGGTACTCCTACGAGCAGTACTTC. Translating gives CAWARIRYSYEQYF. The chain joins TRBV30 to TRBJ2-7; D remains unclear. Germline loops: CDR1 GTSNPN, CDR2 SVGIG (reference sequence). Between the trimmed V and J ends, which lost 5 bases and 0 bases, there was a span of 14 bases. The CDR3 spans 14 residues.

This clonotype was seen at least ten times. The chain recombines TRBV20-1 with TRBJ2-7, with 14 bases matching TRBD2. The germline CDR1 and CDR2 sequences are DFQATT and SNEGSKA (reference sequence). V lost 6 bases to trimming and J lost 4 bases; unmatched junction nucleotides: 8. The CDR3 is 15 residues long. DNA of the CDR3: TGCAGTGCAACCGGGACTAGCGGGAGAAGGTACGAGCAGTACTTC. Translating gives CSATGTSGRRYEQYF.

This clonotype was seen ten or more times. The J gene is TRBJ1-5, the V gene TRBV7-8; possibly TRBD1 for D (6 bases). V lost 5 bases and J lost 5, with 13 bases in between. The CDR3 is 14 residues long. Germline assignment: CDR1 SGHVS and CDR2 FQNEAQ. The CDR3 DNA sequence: TGTGCCAGCAGCGAAGGGGGAGGGGATCAGCCCCAGCATTTT. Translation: CASSEGGGDQPQHF.

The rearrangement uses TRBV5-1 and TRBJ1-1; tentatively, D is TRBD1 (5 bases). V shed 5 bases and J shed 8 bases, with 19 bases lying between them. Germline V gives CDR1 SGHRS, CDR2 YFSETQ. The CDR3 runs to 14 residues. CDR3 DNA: TGCGCCAGCAGGCTGTTGGGACCCTCCGAAGAAGCTTTCTTT. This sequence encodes CASRLLGPSEEAFF.

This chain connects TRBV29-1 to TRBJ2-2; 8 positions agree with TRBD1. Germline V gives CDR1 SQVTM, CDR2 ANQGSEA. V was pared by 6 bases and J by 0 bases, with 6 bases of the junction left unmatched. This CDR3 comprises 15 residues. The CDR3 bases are TGCAGCGTCGCAGGGGGCTGTGCGAACACCGGGGAGCTGTTTTTT. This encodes CSVAGGCANTGELFF.

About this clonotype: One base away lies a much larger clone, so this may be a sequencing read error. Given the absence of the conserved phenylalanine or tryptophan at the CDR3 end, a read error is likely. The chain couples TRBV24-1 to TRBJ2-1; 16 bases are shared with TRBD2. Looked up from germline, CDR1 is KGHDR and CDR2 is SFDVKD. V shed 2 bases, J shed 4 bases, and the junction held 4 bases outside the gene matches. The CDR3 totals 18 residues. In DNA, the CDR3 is TGTGCCACCAGTGATTCAATGGGACTAGCGGGAGGGTACAATGAGCAGTTCCTC. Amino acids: CATSDSMGLAGGYNEQFL.

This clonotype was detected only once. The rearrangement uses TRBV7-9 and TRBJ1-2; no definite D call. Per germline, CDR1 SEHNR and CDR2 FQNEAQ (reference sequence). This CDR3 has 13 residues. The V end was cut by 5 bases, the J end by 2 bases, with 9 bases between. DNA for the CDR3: TGTGCCAGCAGCGTTGACACGAACTATGGCTACACCTTC. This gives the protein CASSVDTNYGYTF. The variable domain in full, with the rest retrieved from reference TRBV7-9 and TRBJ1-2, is DTGVSQNPRHKITKRGQNVTFRCDPISEHNRLYWYRQTLGQGPEFLTYFQNEAQLEKSRLLSDRFSAERPKGSFSTLEIQRTEQGDSAMYLCASSVDTNYGYTFGSGTRLTVV.

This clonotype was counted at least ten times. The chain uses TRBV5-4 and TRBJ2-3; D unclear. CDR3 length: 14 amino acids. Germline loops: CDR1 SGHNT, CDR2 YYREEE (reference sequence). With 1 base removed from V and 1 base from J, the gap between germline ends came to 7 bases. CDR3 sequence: CASSLTMGTDTQYF. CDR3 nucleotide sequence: TGTGCCAGCAGCTTGACGATGGGCACAGATACGCAGTATTTT.

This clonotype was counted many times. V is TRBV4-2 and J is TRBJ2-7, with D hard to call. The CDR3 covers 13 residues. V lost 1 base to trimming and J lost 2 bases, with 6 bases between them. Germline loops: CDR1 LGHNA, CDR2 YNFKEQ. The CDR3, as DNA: TGTGCCAGCAGCCAAGGACGGACCTACGAGCAGTACTTC. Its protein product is CASSQGRTYEQYF.

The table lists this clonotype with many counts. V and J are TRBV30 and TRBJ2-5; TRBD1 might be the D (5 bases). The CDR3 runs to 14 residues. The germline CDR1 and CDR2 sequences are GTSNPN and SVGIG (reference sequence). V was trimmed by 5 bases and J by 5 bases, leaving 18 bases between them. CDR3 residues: CAWDPTRPGETQYF. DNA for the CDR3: TGTGCCTGGGACCCTACCCGACCAGGGGAGACCCAGTACTTC.

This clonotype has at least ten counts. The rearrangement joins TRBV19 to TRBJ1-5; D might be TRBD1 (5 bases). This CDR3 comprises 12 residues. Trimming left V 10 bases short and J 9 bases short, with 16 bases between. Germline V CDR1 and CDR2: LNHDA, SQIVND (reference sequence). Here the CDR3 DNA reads TGTGCCACTAGGGGTAGCGGTTCGCCCCAGCATTTT. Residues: CATRGSGSPQHF.

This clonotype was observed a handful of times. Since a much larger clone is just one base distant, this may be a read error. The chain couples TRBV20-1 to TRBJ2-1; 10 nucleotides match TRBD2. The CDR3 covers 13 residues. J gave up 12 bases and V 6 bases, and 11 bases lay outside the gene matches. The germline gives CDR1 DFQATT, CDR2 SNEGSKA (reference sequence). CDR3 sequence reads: CSARVGTSVSQFF. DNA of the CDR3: TGCAGTGCACGGGTCGGGACTAGCGTATCGCAGTTCTTC.

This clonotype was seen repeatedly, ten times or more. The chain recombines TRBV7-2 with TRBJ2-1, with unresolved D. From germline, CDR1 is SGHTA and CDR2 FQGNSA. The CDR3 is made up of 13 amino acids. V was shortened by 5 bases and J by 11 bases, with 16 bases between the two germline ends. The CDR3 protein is CASSEDQRRQQFF. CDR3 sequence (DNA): TGTGCCAGCAGCGAAGACCAACGGCGTCAGCAGTTCTTC.

The CDR3 here is CASSRASGGELFF. The CDR3 DNA follows: TGTGCCAGCAGCAGAGCGTCGGGCGGGGAGCTGTTTTTT. The chain joins TRBV6-2 or TRBV6-3 to TRBJ2-2; no reliable D call. Trimming took 6 bases from V and 7 from J, leaving 12 bases between them. The CDR3 has 13 residues. From germline, CDR1 is MNHEY and CDR2 SVGEGT.

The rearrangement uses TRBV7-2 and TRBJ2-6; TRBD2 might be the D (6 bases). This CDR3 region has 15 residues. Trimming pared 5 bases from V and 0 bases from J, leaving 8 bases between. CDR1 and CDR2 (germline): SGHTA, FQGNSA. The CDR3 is CASSGGLSGANVLTF. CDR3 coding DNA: TGTGCCAGCAGCGGAGGGCTCTCTGGGGCCAACGTCCTGACTTTC.

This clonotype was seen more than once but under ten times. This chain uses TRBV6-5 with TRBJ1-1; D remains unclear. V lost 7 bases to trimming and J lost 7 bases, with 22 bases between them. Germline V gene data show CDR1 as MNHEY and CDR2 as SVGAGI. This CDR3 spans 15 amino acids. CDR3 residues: CASIQPYGGGIEAFF. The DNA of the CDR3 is TGTGCCAGCATTCAGCCTTACGGAGGAGGGATTGAAGCTTTCTTT.

The CDR3 region is CASSQDGRIVYGYTF. The DNA for the CDR3 is TGCGCCAGCAGCCAAGATGGGCGGATAGTCTATGGCTACACCTTC. This chain joins TRBV4-3 and TRBJ1-2; no clear D gene. CDR1 is LGHNA, CDR2 YSLEER, per germline. The CDR3 has 15 amino acids. V was trimmed by 0 bases and J by 4 bases, leaving 12 bases between them.

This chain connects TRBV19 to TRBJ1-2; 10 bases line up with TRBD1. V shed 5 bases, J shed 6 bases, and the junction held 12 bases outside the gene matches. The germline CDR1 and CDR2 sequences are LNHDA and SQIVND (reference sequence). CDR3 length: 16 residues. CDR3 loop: CASSRSGDRGLHGYTF. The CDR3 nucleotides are TGTGCCAGTAGTCGCAGTGGAGACAGGGGGCTCCATGGCTACACCTTC.

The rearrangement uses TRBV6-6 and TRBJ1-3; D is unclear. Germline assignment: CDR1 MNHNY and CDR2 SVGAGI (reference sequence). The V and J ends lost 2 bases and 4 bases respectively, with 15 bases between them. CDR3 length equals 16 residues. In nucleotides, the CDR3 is TGTGCCAGCAGTTACCGGGAGGCGACCCAAGGAAACACCATATATTTT. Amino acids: CASSYREATQGNTIYF.

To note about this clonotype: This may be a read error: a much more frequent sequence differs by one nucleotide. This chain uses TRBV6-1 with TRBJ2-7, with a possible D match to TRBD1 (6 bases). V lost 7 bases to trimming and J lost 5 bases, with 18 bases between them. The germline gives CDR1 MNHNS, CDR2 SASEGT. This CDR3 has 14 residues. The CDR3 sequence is CASTANRDPHEQYF. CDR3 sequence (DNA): TGTGCCAGCACCGCGAACAGGGACCCCCACGAGCAGTACTTC.

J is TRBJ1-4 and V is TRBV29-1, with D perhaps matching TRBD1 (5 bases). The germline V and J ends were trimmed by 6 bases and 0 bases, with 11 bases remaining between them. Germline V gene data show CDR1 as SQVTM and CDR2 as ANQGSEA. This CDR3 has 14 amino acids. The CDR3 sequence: CSVFQGSTNEKLFF. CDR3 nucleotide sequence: TGCAGCGTATTTCAGGGCTCAACTAATGAAAAACTGTTTTTT.

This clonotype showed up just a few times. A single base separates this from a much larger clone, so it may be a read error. The CDR3 loop is CASSLAGTYGYTF. CDR3 in DNA: TGTGCCAGCAGCCTGGCAGGGACCTATGGCTACACCTTC. The J gene is TRBJ1-2, the V gene TRBV5-6, with D perhaps TRBD1 (5 bases). This CDR3 contains 13 residues. V was shortened by 4 bases and J by 4 bases, with 11 bases between the two germline ends. Germline V lookup: CDR1 SGHDT, CDR2 YYEEEE.